In its sample, the clone carrying this T cell receptor (beta chain) was seen once. The antigen is undetermined. There are 16 residues in the CDR3. Trimming at V came to 8 bases and at J to 2 bases, leaving 9 bases not matched to a gene. CDR1 is SNHLY and CDR2 is FYNNEI in the germline V gene. The data stem from a study of cytomegalovirus exposure and HLA in healthy donors. General study findings and limits: As a later analysis revealed, the rate of TCR association differed by HLA locus, with DRB1 most and HLA-C fewest.

The primer mix had 60 Vbeta and 13 Jbeta primers. Some clones are missing from TCRdb's copy, which holds only in-frame ones; the method was immunoSEQ multiplex PCR. The sample lists 150,000 to 200,000 clones, roughly 70% occurring once. The specimen sequenced was PBMCs. The chain recombines TRBV2 with TRBJ2-5; 12 nucleotides match TRBD2. The origin of this receptor is a woman in her 30s in good health and CMV-seronegative. The CDR3 loop reads CASGRRTSGEQETQYF. In nucleotides, the CDR3 is TGTGCCAGCGGGAGGAGGACTAGCGGGGAACAAGAGACCCAGTACTTC.